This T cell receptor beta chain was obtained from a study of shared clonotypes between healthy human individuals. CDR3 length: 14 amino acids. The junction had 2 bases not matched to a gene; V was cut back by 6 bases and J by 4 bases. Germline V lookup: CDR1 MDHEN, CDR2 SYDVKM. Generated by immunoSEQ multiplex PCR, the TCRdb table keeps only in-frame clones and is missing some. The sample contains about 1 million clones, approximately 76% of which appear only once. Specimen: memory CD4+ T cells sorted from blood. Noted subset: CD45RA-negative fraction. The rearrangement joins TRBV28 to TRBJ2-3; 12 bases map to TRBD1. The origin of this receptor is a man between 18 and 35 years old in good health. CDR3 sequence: CASSRDRGPDTQYF. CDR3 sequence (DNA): TGTGCCAGCAGCCGGGACAGGGGGCCAGATACGCAGTATTTT.